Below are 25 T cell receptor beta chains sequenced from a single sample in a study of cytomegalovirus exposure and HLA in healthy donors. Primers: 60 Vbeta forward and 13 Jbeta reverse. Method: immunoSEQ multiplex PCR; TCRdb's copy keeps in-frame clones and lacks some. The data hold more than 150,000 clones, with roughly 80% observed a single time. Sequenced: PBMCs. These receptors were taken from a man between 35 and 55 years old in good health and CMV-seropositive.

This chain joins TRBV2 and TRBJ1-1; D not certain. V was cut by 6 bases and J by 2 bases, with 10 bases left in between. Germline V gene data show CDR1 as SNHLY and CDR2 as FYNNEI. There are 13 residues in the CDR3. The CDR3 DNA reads TGTGCCAGCAGCTGGACTGCAAACACTGAAGCTTTCTTT. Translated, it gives CASSWTANTEAFF. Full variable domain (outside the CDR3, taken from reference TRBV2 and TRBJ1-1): EPEVTQTPSHQVTQMGQEVILRCVPISNHLYFYWYRQILGQKVEFLVSFYNNEISEKSEIFDDQFSVERPDGSNFTLKIRSTKLEDSAMYFCASSWTANTEAFFGQGTRLTVV.

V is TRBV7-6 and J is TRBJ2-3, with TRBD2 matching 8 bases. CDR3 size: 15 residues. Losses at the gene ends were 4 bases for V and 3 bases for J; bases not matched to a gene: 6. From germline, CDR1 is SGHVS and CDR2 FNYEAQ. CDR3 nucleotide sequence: TGTGCCAGCAGCTCCCGGGGGGGCAGGACAGATACGCAGTATTTT. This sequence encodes CASSSRGGRTDTQYF.

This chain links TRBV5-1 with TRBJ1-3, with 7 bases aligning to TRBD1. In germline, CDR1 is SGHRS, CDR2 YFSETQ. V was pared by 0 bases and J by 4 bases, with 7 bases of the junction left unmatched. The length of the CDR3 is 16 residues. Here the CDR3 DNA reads TGCGCCAGCAGCTTGGGGACAGGTTTAGGCGGAAACACCATATATTTT. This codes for CASSLGTGLGGNTIYF.

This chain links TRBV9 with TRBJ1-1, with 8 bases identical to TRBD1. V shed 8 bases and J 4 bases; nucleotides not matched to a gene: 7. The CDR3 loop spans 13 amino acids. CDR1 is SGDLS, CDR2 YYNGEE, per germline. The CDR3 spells CASGQGDGTEAFF. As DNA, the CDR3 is TGTGCCAGTGGACAGGGTGACGGCACTGAAGCTTTCTTT.

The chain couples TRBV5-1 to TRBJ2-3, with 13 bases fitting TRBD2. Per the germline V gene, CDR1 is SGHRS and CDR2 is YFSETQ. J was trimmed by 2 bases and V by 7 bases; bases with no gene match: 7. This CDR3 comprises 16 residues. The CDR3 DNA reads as TGCGCCAGCGGTAGACTAGCGGGGGGAATCACAGATACGCAGTATTTT. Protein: CASGRLAGGITDTQYF.

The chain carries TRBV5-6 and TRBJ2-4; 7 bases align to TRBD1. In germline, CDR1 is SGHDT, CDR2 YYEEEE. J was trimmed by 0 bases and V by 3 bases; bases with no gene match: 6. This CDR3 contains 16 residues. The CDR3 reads CASSWDRDLAKNIQYF. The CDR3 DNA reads TGTGCCAGCAGCTGGGACAGAGATTTAGCCAAAAACATTCAGTACTTC. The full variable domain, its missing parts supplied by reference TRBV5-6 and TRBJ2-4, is DAGVTQSPTHLIKTRGQQVTLRCSPKSGHDTVSWYQQALGQGPQFIFQYYEEEERQRGNFPDRFSGHQFPNYSSELNVNALLLGDSALYLCASSWDRDLAKNIQYFGAGTRLSVL.

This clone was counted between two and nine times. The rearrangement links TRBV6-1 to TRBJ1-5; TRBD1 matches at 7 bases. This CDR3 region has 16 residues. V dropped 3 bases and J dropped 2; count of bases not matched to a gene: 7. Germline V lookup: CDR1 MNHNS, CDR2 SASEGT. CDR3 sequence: CASSDPDRAGNQPQHF. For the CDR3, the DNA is TGTGCCAGCAGTGACCCAGACAGGGCTGGCAATCAGCCCCAGCATTTT.

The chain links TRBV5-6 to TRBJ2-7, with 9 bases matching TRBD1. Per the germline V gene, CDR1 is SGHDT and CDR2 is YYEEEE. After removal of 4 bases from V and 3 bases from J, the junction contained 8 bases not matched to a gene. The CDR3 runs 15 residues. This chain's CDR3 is CASSRGTGKNYEQYF. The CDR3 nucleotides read TGTGCCAGCAGCAGGGGGACAGGGAAAAACTACGAGCAGTACTTC.

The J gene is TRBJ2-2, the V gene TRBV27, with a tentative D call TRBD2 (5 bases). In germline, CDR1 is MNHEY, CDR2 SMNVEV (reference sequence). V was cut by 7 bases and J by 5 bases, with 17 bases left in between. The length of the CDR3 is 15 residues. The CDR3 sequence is CASTKTQLVTGELFF. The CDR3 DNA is TGTGCCAGCACTAAAACCCAACTAGTGACCGGGGAGCTGTTTTTT.

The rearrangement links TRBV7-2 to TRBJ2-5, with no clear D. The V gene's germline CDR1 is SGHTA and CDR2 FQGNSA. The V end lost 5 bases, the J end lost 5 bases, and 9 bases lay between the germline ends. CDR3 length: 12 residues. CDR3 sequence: CASSPVEETQYF. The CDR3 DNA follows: TGTGCCAGCAGCCCGGTGGAGGAGACCCAGTACTTC.

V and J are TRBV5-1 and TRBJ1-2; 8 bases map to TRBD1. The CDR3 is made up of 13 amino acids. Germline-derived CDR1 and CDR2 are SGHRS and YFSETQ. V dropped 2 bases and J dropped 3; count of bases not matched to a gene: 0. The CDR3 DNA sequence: TGCGCCAGCAGCTTACAGGGGGACTATGGCTACACCTTC. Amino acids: CASSLQGDYGYTF.

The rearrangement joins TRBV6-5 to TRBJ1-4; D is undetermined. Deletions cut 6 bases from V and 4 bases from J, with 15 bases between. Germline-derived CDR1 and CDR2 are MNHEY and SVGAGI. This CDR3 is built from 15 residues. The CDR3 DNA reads TGTGCCAGCAGCCCCGGGAAGGTGGTTAATGAAAAACTGTTTTTT. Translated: CASSPGKVVNEKLFF.

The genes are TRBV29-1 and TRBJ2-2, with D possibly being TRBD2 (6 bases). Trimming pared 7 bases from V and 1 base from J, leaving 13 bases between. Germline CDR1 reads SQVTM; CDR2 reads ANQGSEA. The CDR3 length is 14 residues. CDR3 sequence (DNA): TGCAGCGGTGCCGGGACTTTGAACACCGGGGAGCTGTTTTTT. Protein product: CSGAGTLNTGELFF.

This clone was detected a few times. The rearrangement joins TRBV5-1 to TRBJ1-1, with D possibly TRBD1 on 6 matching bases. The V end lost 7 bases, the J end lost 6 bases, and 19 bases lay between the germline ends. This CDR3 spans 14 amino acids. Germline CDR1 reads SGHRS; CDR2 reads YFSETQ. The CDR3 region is CASHGRQGLAEAFF. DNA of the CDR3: TGCGCCAGCCACGGGAGGCAGGGGTTGGCTGAAGCTTTCTTT. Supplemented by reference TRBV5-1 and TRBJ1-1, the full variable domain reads KAGVTQTPRYLIKTRGQQVTLSCSPISGHRSVSWYQQTPGQGLQFLFEYFSETQRNKGNFPGRFSGRQFSNSRSEMNVSTLELGDSALYLCASHGRQGLAEAFFGQGTRLTVV.

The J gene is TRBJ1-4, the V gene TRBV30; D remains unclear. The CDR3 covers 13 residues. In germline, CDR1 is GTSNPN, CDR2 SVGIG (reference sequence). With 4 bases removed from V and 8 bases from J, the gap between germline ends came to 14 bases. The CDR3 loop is CAWKTLGREKLFF. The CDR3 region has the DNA TGTGCCTGGAAGACGCTGGGCCGAGAAAAACTGTTTTTT. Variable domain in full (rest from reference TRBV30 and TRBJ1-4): SQTIHQWPATLVQPVGSPLSLECTVEGTSNPNLYWYRQAAGRGLQLLFYSVGIGQISSEVPQNLSASRPQDRQFILSSKKLLLSDSGFYLCAWKTLGREKLFFGSGTQLSVL.

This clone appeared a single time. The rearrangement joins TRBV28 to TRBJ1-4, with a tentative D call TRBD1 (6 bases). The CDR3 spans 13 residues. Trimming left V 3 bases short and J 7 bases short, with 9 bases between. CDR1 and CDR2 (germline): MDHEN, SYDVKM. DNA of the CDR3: TGTGCCAGCAGTTTGGGGACACCTGAAAAACTGTTTTTT. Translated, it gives CASSLGTPEKLFF.

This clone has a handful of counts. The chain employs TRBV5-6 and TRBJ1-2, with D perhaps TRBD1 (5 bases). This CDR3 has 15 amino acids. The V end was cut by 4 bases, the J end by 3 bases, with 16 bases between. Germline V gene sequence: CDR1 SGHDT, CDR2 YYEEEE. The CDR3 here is CASSLLGRDDYGYTF. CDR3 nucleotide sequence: TGTGCCAGCAGCCTCCTAGGGCGGGACGACTATGGCTACACCTTC.

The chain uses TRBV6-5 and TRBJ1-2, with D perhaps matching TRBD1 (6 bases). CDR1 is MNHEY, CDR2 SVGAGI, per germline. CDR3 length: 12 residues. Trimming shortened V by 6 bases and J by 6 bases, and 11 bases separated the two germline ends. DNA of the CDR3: TGTGCCAGCAGATCGGGGGGCAATGGCTACACCTTC. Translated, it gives CASRSGGNGYTF.

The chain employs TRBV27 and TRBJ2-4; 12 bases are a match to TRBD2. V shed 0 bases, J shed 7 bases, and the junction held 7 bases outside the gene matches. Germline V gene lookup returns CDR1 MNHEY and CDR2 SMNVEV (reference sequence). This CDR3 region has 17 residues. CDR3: CASSLSTRTSGVNIQYF. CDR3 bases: TGTGCCAGCAGTTTATCCACCCGGACTAGCGGGGTGAACATTCAGTACTTC.

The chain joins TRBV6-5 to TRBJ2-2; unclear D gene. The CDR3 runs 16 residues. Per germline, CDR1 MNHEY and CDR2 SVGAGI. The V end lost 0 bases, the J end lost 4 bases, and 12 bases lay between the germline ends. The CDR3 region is CASSYSVAGGTGELFF. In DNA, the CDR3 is TGTGCCAGCAGTTACTCGGTGGCAGGTGGCACCGGGGAGCTGTTTTTT.

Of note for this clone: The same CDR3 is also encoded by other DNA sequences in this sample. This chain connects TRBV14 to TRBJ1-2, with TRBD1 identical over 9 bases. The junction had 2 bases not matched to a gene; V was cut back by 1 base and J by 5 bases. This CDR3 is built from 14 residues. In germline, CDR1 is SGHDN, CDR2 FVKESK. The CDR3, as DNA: TGTGCCAGCAGCCAAGTCGACAGGGGGTATGGCTACACCTTC. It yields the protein CASSQVDRGYGYTF.

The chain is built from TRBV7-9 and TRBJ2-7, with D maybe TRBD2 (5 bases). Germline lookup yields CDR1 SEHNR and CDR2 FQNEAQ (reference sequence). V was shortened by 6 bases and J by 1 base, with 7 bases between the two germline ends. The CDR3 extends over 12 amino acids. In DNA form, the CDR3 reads TGTGCCAGCAGTGCGGGTTCCTACGAGCAGTACTTC. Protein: CASSAGSYEQYF. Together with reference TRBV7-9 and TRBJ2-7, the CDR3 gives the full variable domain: DTGVSQNPRHKITKRGQNVTFRCDPISEHNRLYWYRQTLGQGPEFLTYFQNEAQLEKSRLLSDRFSAERPKGSFSTLEIQRTEQGDSAMYLCASSAGSYEQYFGPGTRLTVT.

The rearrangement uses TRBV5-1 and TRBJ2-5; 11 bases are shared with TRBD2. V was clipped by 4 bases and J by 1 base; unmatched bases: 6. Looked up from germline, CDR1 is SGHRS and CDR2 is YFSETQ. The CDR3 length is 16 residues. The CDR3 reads CASSLQGLAVQETQYF. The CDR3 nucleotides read TGCGCCAGCAGCCTTCAGGGACTAGCGGTCCAAGAGACCCAGTACTTC. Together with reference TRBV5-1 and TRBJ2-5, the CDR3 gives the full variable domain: KAGVTQTPRYLIKTRGQQVTLSCSPISGHRSVSWYQQTPGQGLQFLFEYFSETQRNKGNFPGRFSGRQFSNSRSEMNVSTLELGDSALYLCASSLQGLAVQETQYFGPGTRLLVL.

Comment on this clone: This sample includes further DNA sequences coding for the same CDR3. CDR3 in DNA: TGTGCCAGCAGTGGACTAGCGGTTTACTCCTACGAGCAGTACTTC. Its translation is CASSGLAVYSYEQYF. The rearrangement links TRBV6-1 to TRBJ2-7, with 9 positions matching TRBD2. The CDR3 spans 15 residues. Germline V lookup: CDR1 MNHNS, CDR2 SASEGT. V shed 4 bases and J 0 bases; nucleotides not matched to a gene: 4.

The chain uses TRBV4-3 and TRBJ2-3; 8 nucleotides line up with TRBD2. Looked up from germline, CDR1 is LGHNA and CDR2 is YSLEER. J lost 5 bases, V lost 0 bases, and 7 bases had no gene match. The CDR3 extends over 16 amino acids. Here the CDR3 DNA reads TGCGCCAGCAGCCAAGAGTGGAGCGGGGGTGGAGATACGCAGTATTTT. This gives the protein CASSQEWSGGGDTQYF.